This is a list of T cell receptor beta chains from one sample in a study of cytomegalovirus exposure and HLA in healthy donors. Produced via immunoSEQ multiplex PCR; TCRdb's table is partial and in-frame only. Altogether approximately 170,000 clones are present, more than 65% being singletons, with the ten largest covering 9% to 10%. The sample taken for sequencing was PBMCs. The origin of the receptors is a man younger than 30 in good health and CMV-seropositive. Both conserved end residues are part of each CDR3. Fields, in order: D gene, clone size, V gene, J gene, CDR3 DNA, CDR3 protein. D genes are given only for firm matches. Size is omitted from some rows. Given values are once, few, many or a class for expanded clones.

>TRBD1|-|TRBV5-1|TRBJ2-5
TGCGCCAGCACCACCGGACAGGCCCAAGAGACCCAGTACTTC
CASTTGQAQETQYF
>TRBD2|-|TRBV4-1|TRBJ2-5
TGCGCCAGCAGCGGAAATCTAGCGGACCAAGAGACCCAGTACTTC
CASSGNLADQETQYF
>-|-|TRBV2|TRBJ1-3
TGTGCCAGCAGCTTCCAGGGGAATTTTGGAAACACCATATATTTT
CASSFQGNFGNTIYF
>-|-|TRBV7-8|TRBJ2-7
TGTGCCAGCAGCTTAGAGGATCGCCCGGGACTTTTTGCCTACGAGCAGTACTTC
CASSLEDRPGLFAYEQYF
>-|once|TRBV18|TRBJ1-1
TGTGCCAGCTCACCAGGACTCCGGAACACTGAAGCTTTCTTT
CASSPGLRNTEAFF
>TRBD1|-|TRBV9|TRBJ2-7
TGTGCCAGCAGCGCGGGACAGGCGACCTACGAGCAGTACTTC
CASSAGQATYEQYF
>-|-|TRBV19|TRBJ2-3
TGTGCCAGTAGTCCCTTAATGTGGGGAGACACAGATACGCAGTATTTT
CASSPLMWGDTDTQYF
>TRBD2|-|TRBV2|TRBJ2-1
TGTGCCAGCAGTGGCCAGAGACTAGCGGGGTCGTATCAAGTCAATGAGCAGTTCTTC
CASSGQRLAGSYQVNEQFF
>TRBD2|once|TRBV5-1|TRBJ2-5
TGCGCCAGCAGCTTGGCCATAGCGGGAGGGCCCCTCCGCCAAGAGACCCAGTACTTC
CASSLAIAGGPLRQETQYF
>-|-|TRBV5-5|TRBJ1-1
TGTGCCAGCAGCTCCCCGGTGGTGGACACTGAAGCTTTCTTT
CASSSPVVDTEAFF
>-|-|TRBV28|TRBJ2-1
TGTGCCAGCAGTGCTCAGGGTAGGGATGAGCAGTTCTTC
CASSAQGRDEQFF
>-|-|TRBV18|TRBJ1-2
TGTGCCAGCTCCCCCCTGGGAGGGGCCGGCTACACCTTC
CASSPLGGAGYTF
>-|-|TRBV11-3|TRBJ2-1
TGTGCCAGCAGCTTAGCCAGGGCCCCCTACAATGAGCAGTTCTTC
CASSLARAPYNEQFF
>TRBD2|-|TRBV4-3|TRBJ2-7
TGCGCCAGCAGCCAAGAATGGAATAGCGGGAGCGGGACCTACGAGCAGTACTTC
CASSQEWNSGSGTYEQYF
>-|-|TRBV5-6|TRBJ1-2
TGTGCCAGCAGCTACTCCGGGACAAAGTCCTATGGCTACACCTTC
CASSYSGTKSYGYTF
>-|-|TRBV6-5|TRBJ1-1
TGTGCCAGCAGGGAAACAGGGATGGCTTTCTTT
CASRETGMAFF
>-|few|TRBV28|TRBJ1-2
TGTGCCAGCACCTCCGGGAGTAGTAACCAGATTCTCTATGGCTACACCTTC
CASTSGSSNQILYGYTF
>TRBD1|-|TRBV30|TRBJ2-3
TGTGCCTGGAGTCTTCTGGGACAGGGGGAAGATACGCAGTATTTT
CAWSLLGQGEDTQYF
>TRBD1|-|TRBV7-6|TRBJ1-1
TGTGCCAGCAGCCCTGGGACAGAGAACACTGAAGCTTTCTTT
CASSPGTENTEAFF